This TCR beta chain stems from a study of blood T cell repertoires in COVID-19. Study-level background: From the United States, Italy and Spain came samples of acute and convalescent COVID-19. T cells, B-cell-depleted T cells, or PBMCs supplied cDNA or gDNA.

Concerning this clone itself: Other DNA sequences in this sample translate to the same CDR3.

Authors' methods: The assay estimated nucleated cells by amplifying reference gene primers. Clones were read by immunoSEQ multiplex PCR, and TCRdb kept only the in-frame ones, dropping some. V and J calls and clone size are copied from that table; D and trimming were computed from the DNA. This table holds some 150,000 clones, 65% to 90% found once. The germline V and J ends were trimmed by 3 bases and 2 bases, with 9 bases remaining between them. The CDR3 spans 14 residues. CDR1 is KGHSH, CDR2 LQKENI, per germline. V and J are TRBV18 and TRBJ2-3; tentatively, D is TRBD2 (6 bases). The clonotype was recovered from a man in his 70s with acute or convalescent COVID-19. The sequencing input was peripheral blood. Written as DNA, the CDR3 is TGTGCCAGCTCACCCCGGGACTTCACAGATACGCAGTATTTT. Protein: CASSPRDFTDTQYF.